This T cell receptor (beta chain) was recovered during a study of T cell responses to AZD1222 COVID-19 vaccine. Findings and limits, study-wide: Repertoires in all cases were sampled only once the peak T cell response had passed.

Assay used: immunoSEQ multiplex PCR; TCRdb lists only in-frame clones, some missing. The sample records 150,000 to 200,000 clones, over 80% being singletons. Germline V gene lookup returns CDR1 SEHNR and CDR2 FQNEAQ (reference sequence). This CDR3 spans 15 amino acids. The ends were cut back, 5 bases at V and 5 bases at J, with 13 bases in the middle. About this clone itself: What it binds is unknown.

The chain combines TRBV7-9 with TRBJ1-6, with D possibly TRBD1 on 6 matching bases. The input for sequencing was peripheral blood, taken on day 0 of MenACWY control vaccination. The clonotype originates from an adult in good health. The CDR3 spells CASSQSGVDNSPLHF. The DNA for the CDR3 is TGTGCCAGCAGCCAGTCAGGGGTAGATAATTCACCCCTCCACTTT.